This T cell receptor beta chain was found in a study of lymphopenia after photon versus proton radiotherapy. Points from the study as a whole: Larger post-nadir TCR diversity loss correlated inversely with survival in deceased patients. Proton therapy kept repertoires fairly stable, unlike photons, which gained effector/memory cells.

V was clipped by 1 base and J by 1 base; unmatched bases: 3. Germline CDR1 and CDR2: SGHNT and YENEEA. The CDR3 runs 15 residues. A word on this clone: Its antigen is still unknown.

TCRdb's copy holds only in-frame clones and misses some; the assay was immunoSEQ multiplex PCR. This table has some 70,000 clones, about 87% appearing once. The sequence was obtained from a man older than 75 with esophageal cancer. Sequenced here: peripheral blood, sampled from a patient treated with proton-based radiotherapy. The V gene is TRBV11-3, the J gene TRBJ2-5; TRBD2 aligns across 7 bases. The CDR3 region is CASSLGGRAQETQYF. The CDR3 region has the DNA TGTGCCAGCAGCTTAGGAGGGAGGGCCCAAGAGACCCAGTACTTC.